The present T cell receptor (beta chain) was sequenced within a study of neurological immune-mediated disorders. The CDR3 is made up of 15 amino acids. Germline V gene data show CDR1 as SGHRS and CDR2 as YFSETQ. J lost 5 bases, V lost 3 bases, and 10 bases had no gene match. Via MiXCR, TCRdb re-called the 5' RACE reads, giving one row per CDR3 protein. The sample holds about 76,000 distinct CDR3 sequences, 15% to 20% seen once. This clonotype was seen repeatedly, ten times or more. Sequences were obtained from PBMCs. This chain joins TRBV5-1 and TRBJ1-1; the match to TRBD1 covers 7 bases. The source is a woman aged 40 to 49 in good health. The CDR3 region has the DNA TGCGCCAGCAGCTCGGATGGGGCAGGGGGGACTGAAGCTTTCTTT. Its protein is CASSSDGAGGTEAFF.